These T cell receptor beta chains were read from a single sample in a study of blood T cell repertoires in COVID-19. Sequencing used immunoSEQ multiplex PCR; TCRdb keeps in-frame clones, though not all of them. The table includes 380,000 or so clones, about 90% detected once. The sample consisted of PBMCs or T cells enriched from blood (not recorded which). These receptors originate from a man aged 30 to 45 who had recovered from COVID-19. The CDR3 runs from the conserved cysteine through the conserved F or W. Fields, in order: clone size, D gene, V gene, J gene, CDR3 DNA, CDR3 protein. D genes are given only for firm matches. Clone size is stated in some rows and not others, as once, few, many or a class when expanded.

clone_size: .
d_call: TRBD2
v_call: TRBV6-2/TRBV6-3
j_call: TRBJ2-7
cdr3_nt: TGTGCCAGCAGTTACCCGTCAGGACTAGCGGGGAGCTCCTACGAGCAGTACTTC
cdr3_aa: CASSYPSGLAGSSYEQYF

clone_size: .
d_call: .
v_call: TRBV11-2
j_call: TRBJ1-5
cdr3_nt: TGTGCCAGCAGCTCGGCCGGGGGATTCAATCAGCCCCAGCATTTT
cdr3_aa: CASSSAGGFNQPQHF

clone_size: .
d_call: .
v_call: TRBV29-1
j_call: TRBJ1-4
cdr3_nt: TGCAGCGTTGTACAGCCTAATGAAAAACTGTTTTTT
cdr3_aa: CSVVQPNEKLFF

clone_size: .
d_call: .
v_call: TRBV19
j_call: TRBJ1-1
cdr3_nt: TGTGCCAGTAGCCCGGACAGCAACACTGAAGCTTTCTTT
cdr3_aa: CASSPDSNTEAFF

clone_size: .
d_call: .
v_call: TRBV3-1/TRBV3-2
j_call: TRBJ1-4
cdr3_nt: TGTGCCAGCAGCCAAGTATCGAATGAAAAACTGTTTTTT
cdr3_aa: CASSQVSNEKLFF

clone_size: .
d_call: .
v_call: TRBV4-3
j_call: TRBJ1-4
cdr3_nt: TGCGCCAGCAGCCAAGGCGGAGGATCTGCTAATGAAAAACTGTTTTTT
cdr3_aa: CASSQGGGSANEKLFF

clone_size: .
d_call: .
v_call: TRBV2
j_call: TRBJ1-5
cdr3_nt: TGTGCCAGCAGTGCACTGTCTCAGCCCCAGCATTTT
cdr3_aa: CASSALSQPQHF

clone_size: once
d_call: TRBD1
v_call: TRBV2
j_call: TRBJ2-7
cdr3_nt: TGTGCCAGCAGTGGGGGGCTCGACAGGGGAATTTCGGGGTACGAGCAGTACTTC
cdr3_aa: CASSGGLDRGISGYEQYF

clone_size: .
d_call: .
v_call: TRBV2
j_call: TRBJ1-3
cdr3_nt: TGTGCCAGCAGATGGGACAAAAGCTCTGGAAACACCATATATTTT
cdr3_aa: CASRWDKSSGNTIYF

clone_size: .
d_call: TRBD2
v_call: TRBV5-5
j_call: TRBJ2-1
cdr3_nt: TGTGCCAGCACCGTCACTAGCGGGGGTCGGGAGCAGTTCTTC
cdr3_aa: CASTVTSGGREQFF

clone_size: .
d_call: .
v_call: TRBV5-1
j_call: TRBJ1-1
cdr3_nt: TGCGCCAGCAGCTTGAACAGTTACACTGAAGCTTTCTTT
cdr3_aa: CASSLNSYTEAFF

clone_size: .
d_call: TRBD1
v_call: TRBV6-5
j_call: TRBJ1-2
cdr3_nt: TGTGCCAGCAGTTTACAGGGGCCCACACTCGGGGGCTACACCTTC
cdr3_aa: CASSLQGPTLGGYTF

clone_size: .
d_call: TRBD1
v_call: TRBV6-2/TRBV6-3
j_call: TRBJ2-4
cdr3_nt: TGTGCCAGCAGCTATCCTGCCATCGGGACAGAACGAAACATTCAGTACTTC
cdr3_aa: CASSYPAIGTERNIQYF

clone_size: .
d_call: .
v_call: TRBV19
j_call: TRBJ1-1
cdr3_nt: TGTGCCAGTATTCGGGCAGGGCGAATGAACACTGAAGCTTTCTTT
cdr3_aa: CASIRAGRMNTEAFF

clone_size: .
d_call: .
v_call: TRBV30
j_call: TRBJ1-1
cdr3_nt: TGTGCCTGGAGGGATGACAGAAGCATGAACACTGAAGCTTTCTTT
cdr3_aa: CAWRDDRSMNTEAFF

clone_size: .
d_call: .
v_call: TRBV11-2
j_call: TRBJ2-7
cdr3_nt: TGTGCCAGCAGCCTCAAGACAGGCGCCTACGAGCAGTACTTC
cdr3_aa: CASSLKTGAYEQYF

clone_size: .
d_call: .
v_call: TRBV4-2
j_call: TRBJ1-3
cdr3_nt: TGTGCCAGCAGCCAAGAGACAGGCCGGTACGGAAACACCATATATTTT
cdr3_aa: CASSQETGRYGNTIYF

clone_size: .
d_call: .
v_call: TRBV29-1
j_call: TRBJ2-7
cdr3_nt: TGCAGCGTTGTGGCGGGGACAGCTTACGAGCAGTACTTC
cdr3_aa: CSVVAGTAYEQYF

clone_size: .
d_call: .
v_call: TRBV20-1
j_call: TRBJ1-1
cdr3_nt: TGCAGTGCTAGTTCCCAGGGCGACACTGAAGCTTTCTTT
cdr3_aa: CSASSQGDTEAFF

clone_size: .
d_call: TRBD1
v_call: TRBV30
j_call: TRBJ1-4
cdr3_nt: TGTGCCTGGGGATCAACCAGGGGGTGGAAACTGTTTTTT
cdr3_aa: CAWGSTRGWKLFF

clone_size: .
d_call: TRBD1
v_call: TRBV4-1
j_call: TRBJ1-2
cdr3_nt: TGCGCCAGCAGCCAAGACGTGACAGGGGGTTACTATGGCTACACCTTC
cdr3_aa: CASSQDVTGGYYGYTF

clone_size: .
d_call: .
v_call: TRBV19
j_call: TRBJ2-2
cdr3_nt: TGTGCCAGTACCCAGACAGTTTACACCGGGGAGCTGTTTTTT
cdr3_aa: CASTQTVYTGELFF

clone_size: .
d_call: TRBD2
v_call: TRBV29-1
j_call: TRBJ2-1
cdr3_nt: TGCAGCGTCGGTAGCGGGGGGGCCCCCAATGAGCAGTTCTTC
cdr3_aa: CSVGSGGAPNEQFF

clone_size: once
d_call: TRBD1
v_call: TRBV4-2
j_call: TRBJ1-2
cdr3_nt: TGTGCCAGCAGCCACCTAACAGGGGGCAACTATGGCTACACCTTC
cdr3_aa: CASSHLTGGNYGYTF

clone_size: .
d_call: .
v_call: TRBV30
j_call: TRBJ1-2
cdr3_nt: TGTGCCCAAGTGGTACAGGGAGTTAACTATGGCTACACCTTC
cdr3_aa: CAQVVQGVNYGYTF

clone_size: .
d_call: .
v_call: TRBV12-3/TRBV12-4
j_call: TRBJ1-6
cdr3_nt: TGTGCCAGCAGCCTGGGGGGTCCCCTCCACTTT
cdr3_aa: CASSLGGPLHF

clone_size: few
d_call: TRBD2
v_call: TRBV6-1
j_call: TRBJ2-7
cdr3_nt: TGTGCCAGCAGTGAAGCGCTCGGGACTAACGAGCAGTACTTC
cdr3_aa: CASSEALGTNEQYF

clone_size: .
d_call: TRBD2
v_call: TRBV6-2/TRBV6-3
j_call: TRBJ2-3
cdr3_nt: TGTGCCAGCAGTTATCGGGCCGGGGAGGGGTCAGATACGCAGTATTTT
cdr3_aa: CASSYRAGEGSDTQYF

clone_size: .
d_call: .
v_call: TRBV5-3
j_call: TRBJ1-4
cdr3_nt: TGTGCCAGACTGCGGAGACTGTTTTTT
cdr3_aa: CARLRRLFF

clone_size: .
d_call: .
v_call: TRBV12-3/TRBV12-4
j_call: TRBJ1-1
cdr3_nt: TGTGCCAGCAGTTCGGTGGGGCACACTGAAGCTTTCTTT
cdr3_aa: CASSSVGHTEAFF

clone_size: .
d_call: TRBD1
v_call: TRBV2
j_call: TRBJ2-7
cdr3_nt: TGTGCCAGCAGTACCGACAGGGGGACCTACGAGCAGTACTTC
cdr3_aa: CASSTDRGTYEQYF

clone_size: .
d_call: TRBD2
v_call: TRBV3-1/TRBV3-2
j_call: TRBJ2-5
cdr3_nt: TGTGCCAGCAGCCAACTAGCGGGCCAAGAGACCCAGTACTTC
cdr3_aa: CASSQLAGQETQYF

clone_size: .
d_call: .
v_call: TRBV2
j_call: TRBJ2-7
cdr3_nt: TGTGCCAGCAGTGCTCTAGGCCCCTACGAGCAGTACTTC
cdr3_aa: CASSALGPYEQYF